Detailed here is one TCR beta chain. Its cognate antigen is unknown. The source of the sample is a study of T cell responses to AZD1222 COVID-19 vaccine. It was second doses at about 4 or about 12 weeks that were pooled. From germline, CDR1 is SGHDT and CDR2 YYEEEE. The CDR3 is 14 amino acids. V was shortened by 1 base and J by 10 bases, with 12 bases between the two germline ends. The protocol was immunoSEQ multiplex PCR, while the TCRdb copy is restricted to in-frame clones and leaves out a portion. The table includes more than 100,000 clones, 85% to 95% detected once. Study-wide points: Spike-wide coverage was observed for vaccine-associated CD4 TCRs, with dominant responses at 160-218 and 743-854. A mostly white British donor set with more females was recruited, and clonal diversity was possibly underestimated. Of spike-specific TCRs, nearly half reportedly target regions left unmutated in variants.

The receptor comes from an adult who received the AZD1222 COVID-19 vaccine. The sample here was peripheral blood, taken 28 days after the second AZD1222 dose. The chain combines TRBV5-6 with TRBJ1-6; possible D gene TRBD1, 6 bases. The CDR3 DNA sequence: TGTGCCAGCAGCTTGTCAGGGGCGGCATCACCCCTCCACTTT. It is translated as CASSLSGAASPLHF.